Listed below are T cell receptor beta chains from one sample, sequenced in a study of T cells in Graves' hyperthyroidism and ophthalmopathy. TCRdb called the multiplex PCR reads again in MiXCR, with one record for every CDR3 protein. The table has hundreds of thousands of distinct CDR3 sequences, approximately 15% seen once. Sample: blood. The receptor set was obtained from a woman aged 40 to 50 with Graves' ophthalmopathy. The CDR3 runs from the conserved cysteine through the conserved F or W. Fields, in order: clone size, J gene, D gene, V gene, CDR3 protein, CDR3 DNA. D genes are given only for firm matches. The size field is filled for only some rows; it gives once, few, many or a size class.

abundance: -; j_gene: TRBJ2-5; d_gene: TRBD2; v_gene: TRBV2; CDR3aa: CAGGASAGTQYF; CDR3nt: TGTGCGGGAGGGGCCTCGGCGGGGACCCAGTACTTC
abundance: many; j_gene: TRBJ2-3; d_gene: TRBD2; v_gene: TRBV5-1; CDR3aa: CASSFGLASTDTQYF; CDR3nt: TGCGCCAGCAGCTTCGGACTAGCGAGCACAGATACGCAGTATTTT
abundance: many; j_gene: TRBJ2-1; d_gene: -; v_gene: TRBV3-1; CDR3aa: CASSQLDSGRGEQFF; CDR3nt: TGTGCCAGCAGCCAACTGGACTCCGGTCGTGGTGAGCAGTTCTTC
abundance: few; j_gene: TRBJ1-3; d_gene: -; v_gene: TRBV20-1; CDR3aa: CSARTASGNTIYF; CDR3nt: TGCAGTGCTCGGACAGCCTCTGGAAACACCATATATTTT
abundance: few; j_gene: TRBJ2-1; d_gene: TRBD1; v_gene: TRBV5-1; CDR3aa: CASNAGGAGNEQFF; CDR3nt: TGCGCCAGCAATGCAGGGGGCGCTGGTAATGAGCAGTTCTTC
abundance: many; j_gene: TRBJ1-3; d_gene: -; v_gene: TRBV30; CDR3aa: CAWSVGNLNTIYF; CDR3nt: TGTGCCTGGAGTGTTGGAAATCTAAACACCATATATTTT
abundance: many; j_gene: TRBJ1-4; d_gene: -; v_gene: TRBV20-1; CDR3aa: CSAEREGQEKLFF; CDR3nt: TGCAGTGCAGAACGGGAGGGTCAGGAAAAACTGTTTTTT
abundance: -; j_gene: TRBJ2-1; d_gene: TRBD2; v_gene: TRBV28; CDR3aa: CASSLWGTSGREGYEQFF; CDR3nt: TGTGCCAGCAGTTTATGGGGGACTAGCGGGAGAGAGGGCTATGAGCAGTTCTTC
abundance: few; j_gene: TRBJ1-6; d_gene: -; v_gene: TRBV12-3/TRBV12-4; CDR3aa: CASSLSDSPLHF; CDR3nt: TGTGCCAGCAGTTTAAGTGATTCACCCCTCCACTTT
abundance: few; j_gene: TRBJ2-1; d_gene: -; v_gene: TRBV11-2; CDR3aa: CASSLGGLMRNEQFF; CDR3nt: TGTGCCAGCAGCTTAGGGGGACTTATGCGCAATGAGCAGTTCTTC
abundance: many; j_gene: TRBJ2-1; d_gene: TRBD2; v_gene: TRBV10-3; CDR3aa: CATGTSGRFSYNEQFF; CDR3nt: TGTGCCACAGGGACTAGCGGGAGGTTTTCCTACAATGAGCAGTTCTTC
abundance: -; j_gene: TRBJ2-3; d_gene: -; v_gene: TRBV5-1; CDR3aa: CASSPDGRLTDTQYF; CDR3nt: TGCGCCAGCAGCCCGGACGGCCGCCTCACAGATACGCAGTATTTT
abundance: -; j_gene: TRBJ2-1; d_gene: -; v_gene: TRBV30; CDR3aa: CAWSITHNEQFF; CDR3nt: TGTGCCTGGAGTATTACGCACAATGAGCAGTTCTTC
abundance: many; j_gene: TRBJ2-7; d_gene: -; v_gene: TRBV12-3/TRBV12-4; CDR3aa: CASSFYPTESYEQYF; CDR3nt: TGTGCCAGCAGTTTTTACCCAACCGAATCCTACGAGCAGTACTTC
abundance: many; j_gene: TRBJ2-2; d_gene: TRBD1; v_gene: TRBV12-3/TRBV12-4; CDR3aa: CASSLDRRNTGELFF; CDR3nt: TGTGCCAGCAGTCTGGACAGGAGAAACACCGGGGAGCTGTTTTTT
abundance: -; j_gene: TRBJ1-1; d_gene: -; v_gene: TRBV20-1; CDR3aa: CRLIGALNTEAFF; CDR3nt: TGCAGACTTATAGGGGCTTTGAACACTGAAGCTTTCTTT
abundance: -; j_gene: TRBJ1-2; d_gene: -; v_gene: TRBV5-1; CDR3aa: CASSLGQAKGYTF; CDR3nt: TGCGCCAGCAGCTTGGGGCAGGCCAAGGGCTACACCTTC
abundance: -; j_gene: TRBJ1-3; d_gene: -; v_gene: TRBV7-9; CDR3aa: CASSEFRTVSGNTIYF; CDR3nt: TGTGCCAGCAGCGAATTCCGGACAGTCTCTGGAAACACCATATATTTT
abundance: -; j_gene: TRBJ2-2; d_gene: TRBD2; v_gene: TRBV2; CDR3aa: CASSETSESGELFF; CDR3nt: TGTGCCAGCAGTGAAACTAGCGAGAGCGGGGAGCTGTTTTTT
abundance: -; j_gene: TRBJ2-3; d_gene: -; v_gene: TRBV14; CDR3aa: CASTDVAWGLPDTQYF; CDR3nt: TGTGCCAGCACCGATGTGGCGTGGGGTCTGCCAGATACGCAGTATTTT
abundance: few; j_gene: TRBJ1-5; d_gene: -; v_gene: TRBV5-1; CDR3aa: CASSLAGWSDQPQHF; CDR3nt: TGCGCCAGCAGCTTGGCGGGATGGAGCGATCAGCCCCAGCATTTT
abundance: few; j_gene: TRBJ1-1; d_gene: -; v_gene: TRBV7-9; CDR3aa: CASSLGAYFNTEAFF; CDR3nt: TGTGCCAGCAGCTTAGGGGCCTACTTTAACACTGAAGCTTTCTTT
abundance: many; j_gene: TRBJ2-5; d_gene: -; v_gene: TRBV12-3/TRBV12-4; CDR3aa: CASSTGAIYQETQYF; CDR3nt: TGTGCCAGCAGTACGGGGGCGATTTACCAAGAGACCCAGTACTTC
abundance: once; j_gene: TRBJ2-2; d_gene: -; v_gene: TRBV12-5; CDR3aa: CASGFQGSVLVFTGELFF; CDR3nt: TGTGCTAGTGGTTTCCAGGGTTCGGTCCTAGTCTTCACCGGGGAGCTGTTTTTT
abundance: many; j_gene: TRBJ1-2; d_gene: -; v_gene: TRBV5-1; CDR3aa: CASSLTGYGYGYTF; CDR3nt: TGCGCCAGCAGCTTGACAGGATACGGGTATGGCTACACCTTC
abundance: few; j_gene: TRBJ2-3; d_gene: TRBD1; v_gene: TRBV6-1; CDR3aa: CASSPRDRAGTDTQYF; CDR3nt: TGTGCCAGCAGTCCCCGGGACAGGGCTGGCACAGATACGCAGTATTTT
abundance: few; j_gene: TRBJ2-5; d_gene: -; v_gene: TRBV30; CDR3aa: CAWSAPSERGEETQYF; CDR3nt: TGTGCCTGGAGTGCCCCCTCGGAAAGGGGTGAAGAGACCCAGTACTTC